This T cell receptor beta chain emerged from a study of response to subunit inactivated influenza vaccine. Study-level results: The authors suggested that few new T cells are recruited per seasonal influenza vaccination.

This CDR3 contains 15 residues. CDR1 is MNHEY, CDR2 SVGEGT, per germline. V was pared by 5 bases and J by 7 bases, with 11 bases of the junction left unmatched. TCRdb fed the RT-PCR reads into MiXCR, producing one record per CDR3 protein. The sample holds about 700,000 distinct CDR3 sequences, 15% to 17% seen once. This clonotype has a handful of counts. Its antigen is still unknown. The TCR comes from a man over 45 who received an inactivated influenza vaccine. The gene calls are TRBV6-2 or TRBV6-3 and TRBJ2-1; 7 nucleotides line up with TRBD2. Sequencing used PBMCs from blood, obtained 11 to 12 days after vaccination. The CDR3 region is CASSPRREWSNEQFF. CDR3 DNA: TGTGCCAGCAGTCCGCGGCGGGAGTGGTCTAATGAGCAGTTCTTC.